This TCR beta chain derives from a study of cytomegalovirus exposure and HLA in healthy donors. Regarding the study as a whole: With further analysis later on, most CMV-associated TCR beta chains appeared HLA-restricted. One variant, a missense change in DCLRE1C, was linked in a later analysis to TCR beta V- and J-gene trimming.

Each donor was healthy, and each was a bone marrow donor. Use of 60 Vbeta and 13 Jbeta primers characterized the PCR. The repertoire was sequenced with immunoSEQ multiplex PCR; TCRdb's copy has only in-frame clones and lacks some. The table shows about 160,000 clones, with around 80% occurring only once. Germline CDR1 LNHNV, CDR2 YYDKDF (reference sequence). Germline trimming cut 5 bases from V and 3 bases from J; bases unmatched to any gene: 3. The CDR3 totals 14 residues. With respect to this clone: The antigen remains undetermined.

The source is a male donor in good health and CMV-seronegative. The rearrangement links TRBV15 to TRBJ1-2; 10 nucleotides align to TRBD1. Sample: PBMCs. The CDR3 sequence: CATSGTGEYYGYTF. CDR3 sequence (DNA): TGTGCCACCAGCGGGACAGGGGAGTACTATGGCTACACCTTC.